This passage covers 3 T cell receptor beta chains from one sample sequenced in a study of blood T cell repertoires in COVID-19 (dated by TCRdb to 2018 to 2020). The library was obtained by the immunoSEQ multiplex PCR assay. TCRdb took over this immuneACCESS table, retaining in-frame rearrangements with V and J assigned. Such tables are incomplete; in checked studies, under half of the missing clones stem from an unresolved V gene, and the remainder is unexplained. In all, the sample holds 300,000 to 400,000 clones, and around 87% of those were seen once. The ten most abundant clones make up about 2.5% of the sample. Sequenced input: peripheral blood. The receptor source for this set is a woman aged 55-69 years with COVID-19, enrolled during active disease.

The chain recombines TRBV5-6 with TRBJ2-4; tentative D call: TRBD1 (5 bases). Trimming removed 4 bases from V and 0 bases from J, with 11 bases in between. From germline, CDR1 is SGHDT and CDR2 YYEEEE. This CDR3 comprises 15 residues. The CDR3 coding sequence is TGTGCCAGCAGCCTCAGACAGCTAGCCAAAAACATTCAGTACTTC. Its protein is CASSLRQLAKNIQYF.

V gene TRBV6-5 combines with J gene TRBJ2-5, with a weak D call TRBD2 (6 bases). V lost 8 bases, J lost 2 bases, and 9 bases lay in between. Germline values: CDR1 MNHEY, CDR2 SVGAGI. The CDR3 runs to 12 residues. CDR3 bases: TGTGCCAGCGGACGGGGGCAAGAGACCCAGTACTTC. Translated: CASGRGQETQYF.

This chain joins TRBV7-2 and TRBJ2-1; the D gene is possibly TRBD2 (5 bases). The length of the CDR3 is 17 residues. V dropped 3 bases and J dropped 2 bases, with 17 bases sitting between them. Germline CDR1 is SGHTA and CDR2 is FQGNSA. The CDR3 coding sequence is TGTGCCAGCAGCTTGACTAATTCGGTTCGCACCTACAATGAGCAGTTCTTC. Translating it yields CASSLTNSVRTYNEQFF.